One sample yielded the 11 T cell receptor beta chains listed below, sequenced in a study of blood T cell repertoires in COVID-19. TCRdb's copy holds only in-frame clones and misses some; the assay was immunoSEQ multiplex PCR. Found here are fewer than 130,000 clones, 69% of them singletons; the top ten hold roughly 6%. The sequenced sample was peripheral blood. These receptors were collected from a man aged 80 or over with acute or convalescent COVID-19.

The chain is built from TRBV14 and TRBJ1-1; D not certain. From germline, CDR1 is SGHDN and CDR2 FVKESK. CDR3 length: 14 residues. V was cut by 3 bases and J by 5 bases, with 13 bases left in between. In DNA form, the CDR3 reads TGTGCCAGCAGCCATACTCCGGGGAGGACTGAAGCTTTCTTT. This sequence encodes CASSHTPGRTEAFF.

The rearrangement joins TRBV5-1 to TRBJ2-2, with 7 bases matching TRBD2. The CDR3 contains 14 residues. Losses at the gene ends were 4 bases for V and 5 bases for J; bases not matched to a gene: 5. The V gene's germline CDR1 is SGHRS and CDR2 YFSETQ. The CDR3 bases are TGCGCCAGCAGCGACCTAGCGGCTACCGGGGAGCTGTTTTTT. It translates to CASSDLAATGELFF.

This clone was seen a few times. V gene TRBV29-1 combines with J gene TRBJ2-7; no reliable D call. V shed 8 bases and J shed 12 bases, with 11 bases lying between them. Germline-derived CDR1 and CDR2 are SQVTM and ANQGSEA. CDR3 length: 8 amino acids. CDR3 sequence: CSPNHWYF. The DNA for the CDR3 is TGCAGCCCTAACCATTGGTACTTC.

The V gene is TRBV28, the J gene TRBJ2-4, with 10 nucleotides matching TRBD1. CDR3 size: 15 residues. Germline assignment: CDR1 MDHEN and CDR2 SYDVKM. With V trimmed by 3 bases and J by 10 bases, 9 bases remained unmatched. In nucleotides, the CDR3 is TGTGCCAGCAGTTTTGGGACAGGGGACGGCGGGATTCAGTACTTC. Amino acids: CASSFGTGDGGIQYF.

CDR3 region: CATSAGSKETQYF. CDR3 coding DNA: TGTGCCACCAGTGCAGGGTCAAAGGAGACCCAGTACTTC. This chain joins TRBV24-1 and TRBJ2-5, with a tentative D call TRBD1 (5 bases). The CDR3 is made up of 13 amino acids. Trimming removed 5 bases at V and 5 bases at J, with 11 bases between. CDR1 is KGHDR, CDR2 SFDVKD, per germline.

The chain combines TRBV18 with TRBJ2-7, with D maybe TRBD1 (5 bases). This CDR3 has 12 amino acids. Germline CDR1 reads KGHSH; CDR2 reads LQKENI. Between the trimmed V and J ends, which lost 3 bases and 2 bases, there was a span of 5 bases. CDR3: CASSPTAYEQYF. CDR3 bases: TGTGCCAGCTCACCGACAGCCTACGAGCAGTACTTC.

J is TRBJ2-3 and V is TRBV18; 7 positions match TRBD2. This CDR3 is built from 16 residues. V was pared by 1 base and J by 1 base, with 5 bases of the junction left unmatched. Germline V gives CDR1 KGHSH, CDR2 LQKENI. The CDR3 sequence is CASSPRGGTRTDTQYF. In DNA, the CDR3 is TGTGCCAGCTCACCACGGGGGGGAACCCGCACAGATACGCAGTATTTT.

The chain is built from TRBV30 and TRBJ1-1; D uncertain. V was cut by 3 bases and J by 5 bases, with 7 bases left in between. The CDR3 totals 11 residues. Looked up from germline, CDR1 is GTSNPN and CDR2 is SVGIG (reference sequence). Here the CDR3 reads CAWSGFTEAFF. The CDR3 DNA follows: TGTGCCTGGAGCGGGTTTACTGAAGCTTTCTTT.

The chain couples TRBV28 to TRBJ2-7, with 9 bases lining up with TRBD1. The CDR3 length is 15 residues. Germline CDR1 and CDR2: MDHEN and SYDVKM. V lost 3 bases to trimming and J lost 1 base; unmatched junction nucleotides: 4. As DNA, the CDR3 is TGTGCCAGCAGTTTCCAGGGGACAGGGTCCTACGAGCAGTACTTC. As protein: CASSFQGTGSYEQYF.

The chain combines TRBV10-1 with TRBJ2-1; maybe TRBD1 (6 bases). Germline lookup yields CDR1 WNHNN and CDR2 SYGVQD (reference sequence). V was shortened by 4 bases and J by 3 bases, with 7 bases between the two germline ends. This CDR3 contains 13 residues. This CDR3 reads CASSGQVYNEQFF. Here the CDR3 DNA reads TGCGCCAGCAGTGGACAGGTCTACAATGAGCAGTTCTTC.

The chain links TRBV3-1 (or the pseudogene TRBV3-2) to TRBJ2-7; 14 nucleotides match TRBD2. The junction had 8 bases not matched to a gene; V was cut back by 0 bases and J by 7 bases. This CDR3 has 17 amino acids. The germline V gene has CDR1 LGHDT and CDR2 YNNKEL (reference sequence). CDR3 protein: CASSQDGLAGGSREQYF. CDR3 bases: TGTGCCAGCAGCCAAGACGGACTAGCGGGAGGATCTAGGGAGCAGTACTTC.